This T cell receptor (beta chain) was documented in a study of T-cell memory formation after mild COVID-19. This clonotype was seen more than once but under ten times. CDR3 size: 13 residues. Trimming cost V 2 bases and J 5 bases, with 10 bases left between them. TCRdb processed the 5' RACE reads anew with MiXCR; each CDR3 protein has one entry. Of approximately 300,000 distinct CDR3 sequences in the sample, 15% were seen once. The chain uses TRBV12-3 or TRBV12-4 and TRBJ2-7; the D is unclear. Specimen: PBMCs or a T cell subset sorted from them (not recorded which). This TCR derives from a man aged 18 to 35 who had mild COVID-19 (a few samples of this study predate the infection). Cell type and time point are not known. The CDR3 DNA is TGTGCCAGCAGTTTAAGTTTTACAGACGAGCAGTACTTC. Amino acids: CASSLSFTDEQYF.